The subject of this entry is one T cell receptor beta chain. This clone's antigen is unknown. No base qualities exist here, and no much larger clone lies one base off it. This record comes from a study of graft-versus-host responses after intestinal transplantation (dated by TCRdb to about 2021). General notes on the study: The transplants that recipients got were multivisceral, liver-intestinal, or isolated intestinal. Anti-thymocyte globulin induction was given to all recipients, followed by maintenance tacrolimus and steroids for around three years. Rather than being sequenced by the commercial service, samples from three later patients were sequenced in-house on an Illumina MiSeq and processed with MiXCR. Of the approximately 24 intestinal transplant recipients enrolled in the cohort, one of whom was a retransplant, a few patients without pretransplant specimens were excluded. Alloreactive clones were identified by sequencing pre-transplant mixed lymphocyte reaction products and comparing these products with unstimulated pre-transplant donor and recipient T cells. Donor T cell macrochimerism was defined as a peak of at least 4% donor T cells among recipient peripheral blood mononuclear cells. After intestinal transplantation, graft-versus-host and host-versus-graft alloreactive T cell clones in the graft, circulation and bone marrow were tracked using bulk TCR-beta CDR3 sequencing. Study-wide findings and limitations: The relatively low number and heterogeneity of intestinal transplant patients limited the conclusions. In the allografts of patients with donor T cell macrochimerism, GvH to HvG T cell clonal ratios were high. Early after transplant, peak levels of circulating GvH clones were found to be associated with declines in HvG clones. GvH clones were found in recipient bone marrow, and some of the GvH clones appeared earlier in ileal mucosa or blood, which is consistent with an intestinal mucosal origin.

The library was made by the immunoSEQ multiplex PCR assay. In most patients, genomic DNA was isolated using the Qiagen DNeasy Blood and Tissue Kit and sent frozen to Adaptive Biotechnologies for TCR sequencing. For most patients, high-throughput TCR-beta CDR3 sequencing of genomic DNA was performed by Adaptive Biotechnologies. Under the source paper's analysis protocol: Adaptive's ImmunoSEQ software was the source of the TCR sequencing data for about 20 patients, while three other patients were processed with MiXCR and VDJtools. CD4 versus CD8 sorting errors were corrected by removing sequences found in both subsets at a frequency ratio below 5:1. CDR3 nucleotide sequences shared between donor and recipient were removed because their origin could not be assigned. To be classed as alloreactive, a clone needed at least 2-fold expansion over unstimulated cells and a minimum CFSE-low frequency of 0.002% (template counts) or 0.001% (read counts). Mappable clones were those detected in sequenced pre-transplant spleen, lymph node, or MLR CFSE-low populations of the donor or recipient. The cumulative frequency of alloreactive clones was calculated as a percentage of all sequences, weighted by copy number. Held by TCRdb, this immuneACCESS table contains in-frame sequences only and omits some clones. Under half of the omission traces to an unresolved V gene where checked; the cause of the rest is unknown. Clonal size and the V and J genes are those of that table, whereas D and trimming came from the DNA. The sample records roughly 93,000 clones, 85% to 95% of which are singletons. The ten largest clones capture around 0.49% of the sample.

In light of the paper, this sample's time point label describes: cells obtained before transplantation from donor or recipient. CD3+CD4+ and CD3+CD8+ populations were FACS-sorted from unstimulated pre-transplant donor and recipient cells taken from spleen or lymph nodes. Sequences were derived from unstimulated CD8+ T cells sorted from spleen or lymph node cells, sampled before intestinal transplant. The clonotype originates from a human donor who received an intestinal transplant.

The CDR3 reads as follows: CATSRDNVGAGGGETQYF. The bases read TGTGCCACCAGCAGAGATAATGTTGGGGCAGGTGGAGGGGAGACCCAGTACTTC. In this chain, TRBV15 is recombined with TRBJ2-5; matching of 6 bases hints at TRBD2 as the D gene. From the germline V gene (reference sequence), CDR1 is LNHNV and CDR2 is YYDKDF. V is pared back by 0 bases and J by 5 bases, with 22 bases lying between the germline termini. The CDR3 spans 18 residues, from the cysteine through the phenylalanine. Only the CDR3 DNA stays, 54 bases, in frame from base 1.